This T cell receptor beta chain was obtained from a study of cytomegalovirus exposure and HLA in healthy donors. The repertoire was sequenced with immunoSEQ multiplex PCR; TCRdb's copy has only in-frame clones and lacks some. Of about 120,000 clones in the sample, roughly 90% were seen once. This clone is a singleton in its sample. J gave up 0 bases and V 6 bases, and 7 bases lay outside the gene matches. Per the germline V gene, CDR1 is MNHEY and CDR2 is SMNVEV (reference sequence). The CDR3 consists of 18 residues. The clonotype comes from a woman aged 18-29 years in good health and CMV-seropositive. The sample taken for sequencing was PBMCs. The chain is built from TRBV27 and TRBJ2-6; 11 bases match TRBD2. The CDR3 DNA sequence: TGTGCCAGCAGGCCTGGACTAGCGGGTACCTCTGGGGCCAACGTCCTGACTTTC. Its translation is CASRPGLAGTSGANVLTF.